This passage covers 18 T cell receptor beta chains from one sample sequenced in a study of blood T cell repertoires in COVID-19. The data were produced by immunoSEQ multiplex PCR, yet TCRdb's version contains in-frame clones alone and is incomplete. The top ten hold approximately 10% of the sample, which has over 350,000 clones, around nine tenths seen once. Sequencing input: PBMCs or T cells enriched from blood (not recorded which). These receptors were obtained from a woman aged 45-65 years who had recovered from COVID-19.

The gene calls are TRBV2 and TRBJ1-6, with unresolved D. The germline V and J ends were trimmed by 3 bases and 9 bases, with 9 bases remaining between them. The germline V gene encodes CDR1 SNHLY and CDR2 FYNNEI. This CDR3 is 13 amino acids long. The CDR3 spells CASSDGGLSPLHF. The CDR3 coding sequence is TGTGCCAGCAGTGATGGCGGTCTTTCACCCCTCCACTTT.

For the CDR3, the DNA is TGTGCCGGGGAAGGGACAGGCTATGGCTACACCTTC. Translation gives CAGEGTGYGYTF. This sequence joins TRBV7-9 and TRBJ1-2; TRBD1 agrees at 8 bases. The CDR3 runs 12 residues. In germline, CDR1 is SEHNR, CDR2 FQNEAQ (reference sequence). The J segment lost 4 bases and the V segment lost 11 bases, leaving 6 bases of the junction unmatched.

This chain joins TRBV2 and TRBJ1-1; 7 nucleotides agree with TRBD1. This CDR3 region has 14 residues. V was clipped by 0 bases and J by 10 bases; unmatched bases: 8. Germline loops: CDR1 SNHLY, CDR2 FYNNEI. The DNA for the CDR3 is TGTGCCAGCAGTGAAGCGGAGACAGGGTTAGGAGCTTTCTTT. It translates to CASSEAETGLGAFF.

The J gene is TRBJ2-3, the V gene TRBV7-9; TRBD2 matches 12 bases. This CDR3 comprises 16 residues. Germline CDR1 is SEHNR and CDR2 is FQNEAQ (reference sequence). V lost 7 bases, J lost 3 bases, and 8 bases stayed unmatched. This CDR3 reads CASTQLAGGQTDTQYF. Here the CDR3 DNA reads TGTGCCAGCACCCAACTAGCGGGGGGCCAAACAGATACGCAGTATTTT.

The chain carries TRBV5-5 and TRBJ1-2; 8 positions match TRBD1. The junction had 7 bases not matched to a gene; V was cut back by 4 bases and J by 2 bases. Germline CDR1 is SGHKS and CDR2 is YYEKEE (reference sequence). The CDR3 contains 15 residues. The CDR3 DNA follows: TGTGCCAGCAGCGCCTCCGGGACAGGCAACTATGGCTACACCTTC. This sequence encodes CASSASGTGNYGYTF.

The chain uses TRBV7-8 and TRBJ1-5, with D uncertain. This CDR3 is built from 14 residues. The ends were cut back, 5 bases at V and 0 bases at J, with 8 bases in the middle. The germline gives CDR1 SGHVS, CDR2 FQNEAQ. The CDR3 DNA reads TGTGCCAGCAGCCTCCCAGGTAGCAATCAGCCCCAGCATTTT. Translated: CASSLPGSNQPQHF.

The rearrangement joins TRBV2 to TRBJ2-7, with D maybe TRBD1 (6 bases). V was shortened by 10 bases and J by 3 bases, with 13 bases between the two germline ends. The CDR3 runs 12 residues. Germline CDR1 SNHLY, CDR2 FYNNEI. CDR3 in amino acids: CAIKTGFYEQYF. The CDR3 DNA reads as TGTGCCATTAAAACAGGGTTCTACGAGCAGTACTTC.

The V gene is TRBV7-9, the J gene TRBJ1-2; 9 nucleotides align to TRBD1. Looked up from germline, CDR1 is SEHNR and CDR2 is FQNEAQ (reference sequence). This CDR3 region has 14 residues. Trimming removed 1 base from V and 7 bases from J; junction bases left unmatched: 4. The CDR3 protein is CASSLVGTGPGYTF. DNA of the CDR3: TGTGCCAGCAGCTTAGTTGGGACAGGGCCTGGCTACACCTTC.

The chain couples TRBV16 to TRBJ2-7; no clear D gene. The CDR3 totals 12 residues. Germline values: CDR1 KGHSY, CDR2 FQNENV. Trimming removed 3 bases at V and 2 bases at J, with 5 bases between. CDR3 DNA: TGTGCCAGCAGCCAGACAACCTACGAGCAGTACTTC. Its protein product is CASSQTTYEQYF. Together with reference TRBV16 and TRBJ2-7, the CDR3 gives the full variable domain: GEEVAQTPKHLVRGEGQKAKLYCAPIKGHSYVFWYQQVLKNEFKFLISFQNENVFDETGMPKERFSAKCLPNSPCSLEIQATKLEDSAVYFCASSQTTYEQYFGPGTRLTVT.

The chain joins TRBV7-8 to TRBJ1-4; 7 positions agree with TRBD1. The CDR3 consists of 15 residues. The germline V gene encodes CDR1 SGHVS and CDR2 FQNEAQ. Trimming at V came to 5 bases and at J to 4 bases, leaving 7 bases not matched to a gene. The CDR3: CASSPLDRSNEKLFF. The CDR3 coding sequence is TGTGCCAGCAGCCCCCTGGACAGGAGTAATGAAAAACTGTTTTTT.

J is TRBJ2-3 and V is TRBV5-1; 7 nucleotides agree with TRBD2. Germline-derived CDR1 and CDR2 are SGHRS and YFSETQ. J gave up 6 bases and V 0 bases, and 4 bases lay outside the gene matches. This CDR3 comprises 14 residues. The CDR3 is CASSLGDYGDTQYF. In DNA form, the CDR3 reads TGCGCCAGCAGCTTGGGGGACTACGGTGATACGCAGTATTTT.

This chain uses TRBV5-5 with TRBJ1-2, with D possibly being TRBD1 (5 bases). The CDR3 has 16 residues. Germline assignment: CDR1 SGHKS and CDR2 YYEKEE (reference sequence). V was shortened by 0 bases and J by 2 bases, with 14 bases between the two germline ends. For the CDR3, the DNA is TGTGCCAGCAGCTTGGCCGGGGGACTGACCAACTATGGCTACACCTTC. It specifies CASSLAGGLTNYGYTF.

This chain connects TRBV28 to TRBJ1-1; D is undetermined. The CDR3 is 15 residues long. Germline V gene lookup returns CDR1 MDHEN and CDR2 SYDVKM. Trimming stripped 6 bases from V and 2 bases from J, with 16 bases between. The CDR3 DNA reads TGTGCCAGCAGCTCCTGGGGAGGGATAAACACTGAAGCTTTCTTT. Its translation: CASSSWGGINTEAFF.

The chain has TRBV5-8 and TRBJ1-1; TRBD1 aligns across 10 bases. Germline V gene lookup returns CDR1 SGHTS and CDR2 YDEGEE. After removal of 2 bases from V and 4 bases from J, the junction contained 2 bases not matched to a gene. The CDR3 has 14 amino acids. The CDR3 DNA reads TGTGCCAGCAGCTTTTGGACAGGGGGCACTGAAGCTTTCTTT. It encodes CASSFWTGGTEAFF.

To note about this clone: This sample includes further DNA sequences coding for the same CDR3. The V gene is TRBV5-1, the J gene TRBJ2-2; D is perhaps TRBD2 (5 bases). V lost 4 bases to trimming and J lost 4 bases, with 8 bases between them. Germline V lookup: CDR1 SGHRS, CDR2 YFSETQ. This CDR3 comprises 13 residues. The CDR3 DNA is TGCGCCAGCAGCCCGAGCGGCACCGGGGAGCTGTTTTTT. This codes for CASSPSGTGELFF.

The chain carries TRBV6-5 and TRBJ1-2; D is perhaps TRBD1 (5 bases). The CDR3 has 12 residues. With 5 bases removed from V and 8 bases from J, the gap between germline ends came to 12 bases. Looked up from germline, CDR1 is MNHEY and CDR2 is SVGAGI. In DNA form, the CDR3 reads TGTGCCAGCAGTCTCGGCGGGGACGGCTACACCTTC. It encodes CASSLGGDGYTF.

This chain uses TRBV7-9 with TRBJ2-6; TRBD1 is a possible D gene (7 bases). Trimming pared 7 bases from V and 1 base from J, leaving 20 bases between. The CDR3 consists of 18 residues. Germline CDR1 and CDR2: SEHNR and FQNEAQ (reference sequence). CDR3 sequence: CASTPTLQGRSGANVLTF. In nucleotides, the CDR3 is TGTGCCAGCACCCCTACCCTACAGGGGAGGTCTGGGGCCAACGTCCTGACTTTC.

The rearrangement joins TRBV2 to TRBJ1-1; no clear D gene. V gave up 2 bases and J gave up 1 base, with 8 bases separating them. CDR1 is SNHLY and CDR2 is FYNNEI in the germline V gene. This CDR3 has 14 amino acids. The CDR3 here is CASSEPSQNTEAFF. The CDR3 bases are TGTGCCAGCAGTGAACCGAGTCAGAACACTGAAGCTTTCTTT.